This TCR beta chain was retrieved from a study of OX40 agonist ivuxolimab in advanced cancers. About the research overall: Every 2 weeks, patients received ivuxolimab intravenously, dosed at 0.01 to 10 mg/kg. Study findings and constraints: Average numbers of expanded clones were greater in CD8+ T cells than in CD4+.

At cycle 4 day 1, cycle 7 day 1, and baseline, blood was sampled. A note on this clone: Its target is unknown.

Using immunoSEQ multiplex PCR, the repertoire was profiled, and TCRdb retains in-frame clones only, with some absent. The table lists about 57,000 clones, 85% to 95% of them singletons. Here the sequenced sample was CD4+ or CD8+ T cells sorted from blood, taken in a trial of the OX40 agonist ivuxolimab. The TCR sequence derives from an adult with an advanced solid tumor such as melanoma, head and neck, liver or kidney cancer.

Here the CDR3 reads CASSLEGQPQHF. The CDR3 bases are TGTGCCAGCAGCTTGGAGGGACAGCCCCAGCATTTT. The V and J genes are TRBV5-6 and TRBJ1-5, with D uncertain. V was trimmed by 0 bases and J by 7 bases, leaving 5 bases between them. The CDR3 contains 12 residues. Germline assignment: CDR1 SGHDT and CDR2 YYEEEE.